The next 9 T cell receptor beta chains were all read from a single sample in a study of blood T cell repertoires in COVID-19. Generated by immunoSEQ multiplex PCR, the TCRdb table keeps only in-frame clones and is missing some. The table lists roughly 260,000 clones, 80% to 90% of them singletons. Sequencing was done on a sample of PBMCs or T cells enriched from blood (not recorded which). All receptors derive from a woman between 50 and 59 years old who had recovered from COVID-19.

The chain couples TRBV7-9 to TRBJ1-4, with D possibly matching TRBD1 (6 bases). The germline V gene has CDR1 SEHNR and CDR2 FQNEAQ (reference sequence). The CDR3 spans 18 residues. Trimming cost V 4 bases and J 2 bases, with 20 bases left between them. CDR3 in amino acids: CASSSTNRERATNEKLFF. The CDR3 DNA reads TGTGCCAGCAGCTCAACAAACAGGGAAAGGGCGACTAATGAAAAACTGTTTTTT.

This chain connects TRBV7-6 to TRBJ2-2; 8 bases agree with TRBD1. V shed 4 bases and J 1 base; nucleotides not matched to a gene: 2. The CDR3 consists of 15 residues. Germline CDR1 is SGHVS and CDR2 is FNYEAQ. CDR3 sequence reads: CASSWGQENTGELFF. In DNA, the CDR3 is TGTGCCAGCAGCTGGGGACAGGAGAACACCGGGGAGCTGTTTTTT.

V is TRBV18 and J is TRBJ1-3, with D uncertain. The germline V and J ends were trimmed by 4 bases and 8 bases, with 15 bases remaining between them. Germline values: CDR1 KGHSH, CDR2 LQKENI. The CDR3 runs 14 residues. The CDR3 region is CASSRNGEGDTIYF. The CDR3 DNA is TGTGCCAGCTCACGTAACGGGGAAGGTGACACCATATATTTT.

This clone showed up just once. The rearrangement joins TRBV29-1 to TRBJ2-7; 9 nucleotides agree with TRBD1. This CDR3 spans 14 amino acids. V trimming: 3 bases; J trimming: 7 bases; junction bases outside the gene matches: 10. Germline lookup yields CDR1 SQVTM and CDR2 ANQGSEA. CDR3 coding DNA: TGCAGCGTTGATTGGGGACAGGGTACGGGGGAGCAGTACTTC. Its protein is CSVDWGQGTGEQYF.

Only a few counts were recorded for this clone. V and J are TRBV3-1 (or the pseudogene TRBV3-2) and TRBJ2-3; TRBD1 agrees at 9 bases. The CDR3 sequence is 15 residues long. Germline lookup yields CDR1 LGHDT and CDR2 YNNKEL (reference sequence). V was clipped by 4 bases and J by 2 bases; unmatched bases: 4. CDR3 nucleotides: TGTGCCAGCAGCCGGGACAGGGCGAACACAGATACGCAGTATTTT. Translated: CASSRDRANTDTQYF.

The gene calls are TRBV7-6 and TRBJ2-3; 8 bases are a match to TRBD2. Germline CDR1 and CDR2: SGHVS and FNYEAQ. J gave up 1 base and V 2 bases, and 5 bases lay outside the gene matches. The CDR3 runs 16 residues. The CDR3 nucleotides are TGTGCCAGCAGCTTAATCTCGACTAGCGGCACAGATACGCAGTATTTT. It is translated as CASSLISTSGTDTQYF.

The chain is built from TRBV28 and TRBJ2-7, with D perhaps TRBD2 (7 bases). The germline V gene encodes CDR1 MDHEN and CDR2 SYDVKM. With 6 bases removed from V and 6 bases from J, the gap between germline ends came to 15 bases. This CDR3 has 13 amino acids. The CDR3 DNA is TGTGCCAGCAGCTTACAGGGAGGGGGCGAGCAGTACTTC. Amino acids: CASSLQGGGEQYF.

The chain recombines TRBV4-2 with TRBJ1-4; TRBD1 is a possible D gene (5 bases). Trimming cost V 0 bases and J 4 bases, with 12 bases left between them. The germline V gene encodes CDR1 LGHNA and CDR2 YNFKEQ. CDR3 length: 16 amino acids. CDR3 nucleotides: TGTGCCAGCAGCCAAGAATCCAGGGTGTTTAATGAAAAACTGTTTTTT. Translated: CASSQESRVFNEKLFF.

This clone was seen only a few times. The chain links TRBV19 to TRBJ2-2, with D unclear. V was shortened by 2 bases and J by 13 bases, with 17 bases between the two germline ends. The CDR3 loop spans 14 amino acids. The germline V gene encodes CDR1 LNHDA and CDR2 SQIVND (reference sequence). The CDR3 DNA reads TGTGCCAGTAGTATAATGTTTGCGGCCAATGCGCTGTTTTTT. Its translation is CASSIMFAANALFF. Based on the CDR3 plus reference TRBV19 and TRBJ2-2, the full variable domain is DGGITQSPKYLFRKEGQNVTLSCEQNLNHDAMYWYRQDPGQGLRLIYYSQIVNDFQKGDIAEGYSVSREKKESFPLTVTSAQKNPTAFYLCASSIMFAANALFFGEGSRLTVL.